This T cell receptor beta chain was captured in a study of Ad26.COV2.S vaccination and SARS-CoV-2 variants (dated by TCRdb to about 2021). Concerning the study at large: Donors in the vaccine arm were drawn from COV1001, a multicentre, randomized, double-blind, placebo-controlled phase I-IIa trial testing Ad26.COV2.S in healthy adults. Dosing of Ad26.COV2.S was intramuscular, at either 5x10^10 or 1x10^11 viral particles, delivered as one shot or as two shots spaced 56 days apart. The specificity and breadth of SARS-CoV-2-reactive T cell receptors after Ad26.COV2.S vaccination were assessed by TCRbeta repertoire sequencing. The TCR-sequenced set comprised about 32 samples: around 20 Ad26.COV2.S vaccine recipients, 5 placebo recipients and 8 SARS-CoV-2 convalescent individuals. Trial participants were randomized into five groups of five: low-dose or high-dose Ad26.COV2.S given once or twice, or placebo on both occasions. Throughout the experiments and outcome assessment, investigators stayed blinded to trial group allocation. Overall study results and their limits: After vaccination, substantial breadth of spike-specific CD8+ and CD4+ T cell responses was reported. Vaccine and placebo recipients had comparable non-spike TCR breadth, which fits with the vaccine containing only spike. Comparing responses between vaccine doses or regimens was not something the study was powered to do. The authors noted that the TCR breadth and depth analyses may have underestimated total T cell responses. Compared with placebo recipients, Ad26.COV2.S recipients showed higher spike-specific TCR breadth (P = 0.0014).

The immunoSEQ Assay was used to sequence TCRbeta CDR3 regions. After extraction, genomic DNA underwent amplification by bias-controlled multiplex PCR, followed by high-throughput sequencing. Per the original workflow: To quantify the absolute abundance of each unique TCRbeta CDR3 region, sequences were collapsed and filtered. T cell fraction was estimated by normalization of TCRbeta template counts to usable DNA, with usable DNA being measured through amplification of reference genes present in all nucleated cells. Repertoire TCRs were annotated as SARS-CoV-2-specific by exact matching of V gene, CDR3 amino acid sequence and J gene to a known reactive TCR set. The reference SARS-CoV-2 TCR set was obtained from MIRA and was filtered for enrichment in COVID-19-positive ImmuneCODE repertoires, whereby public or cross-reactive TCRs were removed. Using the MIRA antigens, annotated TCRs were further analysed by specific ORF or by position within an ORF. Depth was the summed frequency of annotated unique rearrangements, while breadth was defined as annotated unique rearrangements over total unique productive rearrangements. TCR breadth was compared between groups using two-sided Wilcoxon rank-sum tests. This is the immuneACCESS table as TCRdb keeps it, with only in-frame sequences that have V and J called. A part of the clones is gone; compared with another copy, unresolved V genes explain less than half, and the rest is unexplained. V and J calls and clone size are those listed in that table; D and trimming were worked out from the DNA. Counted in this sample were over 450,000 clones; roughly nine tenths of them appeared once. Approximately 1.7% of the sample is in the top ten clones.

As concerns this clone: Its antigen remains undetermined. There are no base qualities to consult, and no much larger clone falls within one base.

Read against the paper, the sample's treatment or condition label means: some 20 received Ad26.COV2.S at low or high dose, single or two shots; about five received placebo; per-sample allocation not given. Repertoires of vaccine and placebo recipients were sequenced from samples taken on day 63 after the first injection. Between 29 July and 7 August 2020, Cohort 1b enrolled about two dozen adults aged 18-55 years at one site in Boston, USA. Ad26.COV2.S consisted of a replication-incompetent adenovirus type 26 vector by which a prefusion-stabilized SARS-CoV-2 spike protein from the original Wuhan strain was expressed. Inclusive of the bounding cysteine and phenylalanine, the CDR3 is 15 residues long. The retained sequence is limited to the CDR3, 45 bases, with the frame set at the first base. Based on the germline V gene, the CDR1 and CDR2 sequences are MNHEY and SVGAGI. A distance of 18 bases separates the germline ends of V and J, which lose 7 bases and 3 bases respectively.

The rearranged segments are TRBV6-5 and TRBJ1-2; perhaps TRBD1 is the D gene, with 6 bases matching. The input for sequencing was peripheral blood, taken in a trial of Ad26.COV2.S vaccine versus placebo. The receptor was isolated from a person between 18 and 60 years old who received the Ad26.COV2.S COVID-19 vaccine or a placebo. The CDR3 has the sequence CASTIDRSDHYGYTF. The DNA sequence is given as TGTGCCAGCACCATCGACAGGAGTGATCACTATGGCTACACCTTC.